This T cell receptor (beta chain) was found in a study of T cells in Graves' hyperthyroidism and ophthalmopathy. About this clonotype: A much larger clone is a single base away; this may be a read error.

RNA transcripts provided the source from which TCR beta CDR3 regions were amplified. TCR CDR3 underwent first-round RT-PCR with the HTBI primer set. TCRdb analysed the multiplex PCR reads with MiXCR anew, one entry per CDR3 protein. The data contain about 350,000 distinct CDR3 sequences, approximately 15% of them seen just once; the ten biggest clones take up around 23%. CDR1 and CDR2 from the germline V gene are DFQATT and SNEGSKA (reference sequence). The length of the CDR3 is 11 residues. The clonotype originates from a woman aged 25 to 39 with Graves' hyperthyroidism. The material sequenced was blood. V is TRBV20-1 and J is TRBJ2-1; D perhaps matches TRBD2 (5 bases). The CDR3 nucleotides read TGCAGTGCTAGCGAGGGAGTTGAGCAGTCCTTC. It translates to CSASEGVEQSF.